These 30 T cell receptor beta chains originate from one sample sequenced in a study of identical twins. Using its own MiXCR run on the 5' RACE reads, TCRdb lists one record per CDR3 protein. The sample includes about 160,000 distinct CDR3 sequences, approximately 3.5% of them seen just once. Specimen: memory T cells sorted from blood. These receptors originate from a man aged 18 to 35 in good health.

Only one count was recorded for this clonotype. No conserved phenylalanine or tryptophan is present at the end of the CDR3, so a read error is the likely explanation. The V and J genes are TRBV7-9 and TRBJ2-5; tentatively, D is TRBD2 (5 bases). CDR3 length equals 13 residues. The germline CDR1 and CDR2 sequences are SEHNR and FQNEAQ (reference sequence). V dropped 6 bases and J dropped 1 base, with 9 bases sitting between them. CDR3 sequence: CASRLGFQETQYY. The CDR3 DNA is TGTGCCAGCAGACTAGGGTTCCAAGAGACCCAGTACTAC.

As concerns this clonotype: This may be a read error, as it is one base from a much larger clone. This chain uses TRBV5-1 with TRBJ2-7; TRBD1 aligns across 11 bases. Germline-derived CDR1 and CDR2 are SGHRS and YFSETQ. The CDR3 is 15 residues long. CDR3 residues: CAGSLSGQGAHEQYF. In DNA form, the CDR3 reads TGCGCCGGCAGCTTGTCTGGACAGGGGGCCCACGAGCAGTACTTC.

This clonotype was observed many times. The chain joins TRBV28 to TRBJ2-1; 10 nucleotides line up with TRBD2. The germline CDR1 and CDR2 sequences are MDHEN and SYDVKM. This CDR3 is built from 15 residues. Trimming cost V 4 bases and J 3 bases; bases outside gene matches: 3. The CDR3 DNA follows: TGTGCCAGCAGTTCAAGCGGGAGGGTCTACAATGAGCAGTTCTTC. Its protein is CASSSSGRVYNEQFF.

This clonotype appeared a few times. A much larger clone sits a single nucleotide away, making a read error possible. J is TRBJ2-7 and V is TRBV21-1. TRBV21-1 is an annotated pseudogene. This CDR3 contains 11 residues. The CDR3 bases are TGTGCCAGCATCCCCAGCTACGAGCAGTACTTC. Translation gives CASIPSYEQYF.

This clonotype was seen at least ten times. The junction does not match germline at one end; this may be a read error. The V and J genes are TRBV5-1 and TRBJ1-1; 7 bases line up with TRBD1. Germline CDR1 is SGHRS and CDR2 is YFSETQ. This CDR3 comprises 14 residues. The CDR3 is CASSLGTVNTEAFF. The CDR3 DNA sequence: TGTGCCAGCAGCCTTGGGACAGTGAACACTGAAGCTTTCTTT.

This clonotype has ten or more counts. The J gene is TRBJ1-5, the V gene TRBV12-3 or TRBV12-4, with D possibly being TRBD1 (5 bases). The CDR3 has 13 amino acids. Trimming pared 3 bases from V and 6 bases from J, leaving 9 bases between. CDR3 region: CASSFSGSQPQHF. In DNA form, the CDR3 reads TGTGCCAGCAGTTTCTCAGGGAGTCAGCCCCAGCATTTT.

J is TRBJ1-5 and V is TRBV14; D unclear. Trimming took 1 base from V and 7 from J, leaving 8 bases between them. CDR1 is SGHDN, CDR2 FVKESK, per germline. The CDR3 sequence is 13 residues long. CDR3 sequence: CASSQGAAQPQHF. CDR3 DNA sequence: TGTGCCAGCAGCCAAGGAGCCGCCCAGCCCCAGCATTTT.

In its sample, this clonotype was seen a few times. This clone may be a read error of a much larger clone one base away. Lacking the conserved final phenylalanine or tryptophan, this CDR3 likely reflects a read error. This sequence joins TRBV12-3 or TRBV12-4 and TRBJ2-5; a possible D gene is TRBD1 (6 bases). Deletions cut 2 bases from V and 4 bases from J, with 14 bases between. This CDR3 has 15 residues. In DNA, the CDR3 is TGTGCCAGCAGTTTACAGGGGCCTGGGGGAGAGACCCAGTACTAC. Amino acid sequence: CASSLQGPGGETQYY.

This clonotype was observed at least ten times. This chain joins TRBV6-5 and TRBJ1-5; possibly TRBD1 for D (5 bases). In germline, CDR1 is MNHEY, CDR2 SVGAGI. The V gene lost 4 bases and the J gene lost 4 bases, with 14 bases spanning the gap. This CDR3 is 15 amino acids long. The CDR3 DNA follows: TGTGCCAGCAGTTCACTGGGAGCAGGGAATCAGCCCCAGCATTTT. Its translation is CASSSLGAGNQPQHF.

This clonotype was detected ten times or more. The chain employs TRBV7-2 and TRBJ2-2; D is unresolved. The germline gives CDR1 SGHTA, CDR2 FQGNSA. V lost 5 bases, J lost 6 bases, and 10 bases lay in between. The CDR3 length is 13 residues. The CDR3 DNA follows: TGTGCCAGCAGCCCATTCGAGTCCGGGGAGCTGTTTTTT. Amino acid sequence: CASSPFESGELFF.

In its sample, this clonotype was seen many times. The chain recombines TRBV6-2 or TRBV6-3 with TRBJ2-3; D gene unclear. CDR3 length equals 16 residues. The germline V gene encodes CDR1 MNHEY and CDR2 SVGEGT. Between the trimmed V and J ends, which lost 0 bases and 1 base, there was a span of 11 bases. The CDR3 is CASSYSNGERTDTQYF. CDR3 DNA sequence: TGTGCCAGCAGTTACTCGAACGGAGAACGCACAGATACGCAGTATTTT.

This clonotype was picked up many times. The chain recombines TRBV29-1 with TRBJ1-3; no clear D gene. This CDR3 comprises 11 residues. Trimming cost V 6 bases and J 4 bases, with 7 bases left between them. Germline CDR1 SQVTM, CDR2 ANQGSEA. CDR3 protein: CSVQQGNTIYF. DNA of the CDR3: TGCAGCGTCCAACAGGGAAACACCATATATTTT.

This clonotype was found a few times. The rearrangement joins TRBV7-6 to TRBJ1-1; D not certain. Germline-derived CDR1 and CDR2 are SGHVS and FNYEAQ. Trimming cost V 8 bases and J 6 bases, with 19 bases left between them. This CDR3 has 14 amino acids. CDR3 sequence reads: CASSPTTTEAEAFF. The CDR3 DNA follows: TGTGCCAGCTCCCCGACGACAACCGAGGCTGAAGCTTTCTTT.

This clonotype was seen ten or more times. The chain joins TRBV20-1 to TRBJ2-5, with D tentatively TRBD1 (5 bases). Per germline, CDR1 DFQATT and CDR2 SNEGSKA (reference sequence). V lost 5 bases and J 5 bases, leaving 18 bases between the germline ends. The CDR3 consists of 14 residues. For the CDR3, the DNA is TGCAGTGCTGAGTGGGTCGGCAGGGTGGAGACCCAGTACTTC. It translates to CSAEWVGRVETQYF.

This clonotype has ten or more counts. The chain uses TRBV3-1 and TRBJ1-2, with 11 positions matching TRBD1. Losses at the gene ends were 3 bases for V and 4 bases for J; bases not matched to a gene: 13. Germline V gene sequence: CDR1 LGHDT, CDR2 YNNKEL (reference sequence). The CDR3 covers 18 residues. The CDR3 nucleotides are TGTGCCAGCAGCCAGCGCAAGGACAGGGGGCTGGAGGGCTATGGCTACACCTTC. This gives the protein CASSQRKDRGLEGYGYTF.

The CDR3 nucleotides read TGTGCCAGCAGCCAAGACTCCTCTAATGAGCAGTTCTTC. Its translation is CASSQDSSNEQFF. The V call is TRBV3-1, the J call TRBJ2-1, with D unclear. The CDR3 runs 13 residues. Germline CDR1 LGHDT, CDR2 YNNKEL (reference sequence). V lost 0 bases, J lost 7 bases, and 7 bases lay in between.

This clonotype was seen repeatedly, ten times or more. The chain links TRBV3-1 to TRBJ1-1; D is perhaps TRBD1 (6 bases). Germline-derived CDR1 and CDR2 are LGHDT and YNNKEL (reference sequence). The CDR3 contains 12 residues. Trimming cost V 1 base and J 8 bases, with 8 bases left between them. The CDR3 nucleotides read TGTGCCAGCAGCCAAGCAGGGACAGAAGCTTTCTTT. It codes for CASSQAGTEAFF.

This clonotype was counted ten times or more. This chain connects TRBV7-3 to TRBJ2-1; D might be TRBD2 (6 bases). The V gene's germline CDR1 is SGHTA and CDR2 FQGTGA. The ends were cut back, 6 bases at V and 7 bases at J, with 16 bases in the middle. The CDR3 spans 14 residues. CDR3: CASSFTISGNEQFF. The CDR3 coding sequence is TGTGCCAGCAGTTTCACGATTAGCGGAAATGAGCAGTTCTTC.

J is TRBJ2-7 and V is TRBV7-6, with 11 positions matching TRBD2. The trim removed 1 base at V and 2 bases at J, leaving 1 base unmatched. The CDR3 covers 15 residues. Per the germline V gene, CDR1 is SGHVS and CDR2 is FNYEAQ. The CDR3 DNA is TGTGCCAGCAGCTTAGAGACTAGCGGGACCTACGAGCAGTACTTC. It codes for CASSLETSGTYEQYF.

This clonotype was detected many times. The V gene is TRBV5-1, the J gene TRBJ1-1; 8 bases are shared with TRBD1. The CDR3 spans 16 residues. After removal of 4 bases from V and 5 bases from J, the junction contained 13 bases not matched to a gene. In germline, CDR1 is SGHRS, CDR2 YFSETQ. CDR3 nucleotide sequence: TGCGCCAGCAGCCCCAGAGCCGGACAGGGATATACTGAAGCTTTCTTT. This codes for CASSPRAGQGYTEAFF.

This clonotype was seen at least ten times. The chain links TRBV6-6 to TRBJ1-1; no clear D. The CDR3 length is 11 residues. Germline assignment: CDR1 MNHNY and CDR2 SVGAGI (reference sequence). Trimming pared 9 bases from V and 8 bases from J, leaving 13 bases between. In DNA, the CDR3 is TGTGCCAGTAGCAAGGATTCCGAAGCTTTCTTT. Protein: CASSKDSEAFF.

This clonotype has at least ten counts. This chain links TRBV20-1 with TRBJ1-2; the match to TRBD1 covers 8 bases. Germline trimming cut 1 base from V and 4 bases from J; bases unmatched to any gene: 8. There are 15 residues in the CDR3. The germline V gene encodes CDR1 DFQATT and CDR2 SNEGSKA (reference sequence). CDR3 nucleotide sequence: TGCAGTGCTAGAGCGGGACAGGTGGGCCTCTATGGCTACACCTTC. Translated: CSARAGQVGLYGYTF.

This clonotype was seen at least ten times. This chain connects TRBV7-9 to TRBJ2-1; 7 nucleotides align to TRBD2. The CDR3 sequence is 14 residues long. Germline lookup yields CDR1 SEHNR and CDR2 FQNEAQ (reference sequence). The V and J ends lost 1 base and 5 bases, in that order; junction bases with no gene match: 2. CDR3: CASSLGGSDNEQFF. CDR3 sequence (DNA): TGTGCCAGCAGCTTAGGCGGGAGCGACAATGAGCAGTTCTTC.

In its sample, this clonotype was seen many times. This CDR3 is CSVPVRTGGTYNEQFF. The CDR3 DNA sequence: TGCAGCGTTCCGGTGCGGACAGGAGGCACCTACAATGAGCAGTTCTTC. The V call is TRBV29-1, the J call TRBJ2-1, with 7 bases identical to TRBD1. The CDR3 extends over 16 amino acids. V gave up 5 bases and J gave up 2 bases; unmatched junction bases: 12. The germline V gene encodes CDR1 SQVTM and CDR2 ANQGSEA.

In this sample, this clonotype turned up many times. The chain uses TRBV5-5 and TRBJ1-3; D might be TRBD1 (5 bases). Germline CDR1 SGHKS, CDR2 YYEKEE (reference sequence). V lost 5 bases and J 0 bases, leaving 15 bases between the germline ends. The CDR3 has 16 residues. The CDR3 DNA follows: TGTGCCAGCAGACCCGGGACTCTTGGCTCTGGAAACACCATATATTTT. This encodes CASRPGTLGSGNTIYF.

A note on this clonotype: The CDR3 does not close with the conserved phenylalanine or tryptophan, likely indicating a read error. It is unclear where the CDR3 begins or ends on the DNA, so no DNA is shown, and the CDR3 is as TCRdb lists it. The chain employs TRBV19 and TRBJ2-1; the tabulated D call, TRBD2, remains unverified against the DNA. Germline assignment: CDR1 LNHDA and CDR2 SQIVND (reference sequence). The CDR3 spans 11 amino acids, including both terminal residues. CDR3 loop: CASSGAGGPAL.

In this sample, this clonotype turned up many times. CDR3 sequence: CAISGGLNTEAFF. Here the CDR3 DNA reads TGTGCCATCAGTGGAGGATTGAACACTGAAGCTTTCTTT. This chain uses TRBV10-3 with TRBJ1-1; unclear D gene. Germline-derived CDR1 and CDR2 are ENHRY and SYGVKD. The V end was cut by 4 bases, the J end by 0 bases, with 6 bases between. The CDR3 covers 13 residues.

This clonotype showed up many times. The chain is built from TRBV4-2 and TRBJ2-2, with D possibly matching TRBD2 (5 bases). The CDR3 sequence is 16 residues long. V gave up 1 base and J gave up 3 bases, with 12 bases separating them. Germline V CDR1 and CDR2: LGHNA, YNFKEQ. The CDR3 DNA reads TGTGCCAGCAGCCAAGCCTTGGGTAGCGACACCGGGGAGCTGTTTTTT. Protein product: CASSQALGSDTGELFF.

This clonotype was seen at least ten times. The chain is built from TRBV20-1 and TRBJ2-1; TRBD2 agrees at 10 bases. Trimming at V came to 0 bases and at J to 6 bases, leaving 5 bases not matched to a gene. The CDR3 covers 15 residues. CDR1 is DFQATT and CDR2 is SNEGSKA in the germline V gene (reference sequence). Here the CDR3 DNA reads TGCAGTGCTAGAGATCCCACTAGCGGGACCAATGAGCAGTTCTTC. The encoded protein is CSARDPTSGTNEQFF.

This clonotype was observed at least ten times. The chain couples TRBV29-1 to TRBJ2-5, with D possibly being TRBD2 (6 bases). This CDR3 has 14 amino acids. Trimming left V 6 bases short and J 7 bases short, with 21 bases between. Germline values: CDR1 SQVTM, CDR2 ANQGSEA. CDR3 nucleotide sequence: TGCAGCGTCACGGAAGGGACGGGAGATGGGACCCAGTACTTC. Translation gives CSVTEGTGDGTQYF.